The next 7 T cell receptor beta chains were all read from a single sample in a study of PD-1 blockade in classical Hodgkin lymphoma. The repertoire was sequenced with immunoSEQ multiplex PCR; TCRdb's copy has only in-frame clones and lacks some. The sample gives about 100,000 clones, roughly 83% of which show up once; less than 15% is in the top ten. Patients all relapsed after autologous stem cell transplantation, and there was variation in brentuximab vedotin exposure. The material was peripheral blood mononuclear cells (PBMCs), obtained at baseline. These receptors were taken from a human donor with classical Hodgkin lymphoma.

This clone appeared once. This rearrangement joins TRBV19 to TRBJ1-1; D unclear. Trimming left V 3 bases short and J 0 bases short, with 14 bases between. The CDR3 runs to 16 residues. The germline gives CDR1 LNHDA, CDR2 SQIVND (reference sequence). CDR3 coding DNA: TGTGCCAGTAGTATTACGCCAGGACCACTGAACACTGAAGCTTTCTTT. Translated, it gives CASSITPGPLNTEAFF.

This clone was seen a handful of times. J is TRBJ2-2 and V is TRBV11-2; D unresolved. Germline V gene sequence: CDR1 SGHAT, CDR2 FQNNGV. There are 12 residues in the CDR3. V lost 5 bases and J lost 3, with 4 bases in between. The CDR3 DNA follows: TGTGCCAGCAGCCCTTACACCGGGGAGCTGTTTTTT. It encodes CASSPYTGELFF.

The chain is built from TRBV19 and TRBJ1-1; D is undetermined. The germline V and J ends were trimmed by 10 bases and 8 bases, with 14 bases remaining between them. The CDR3 runs to 11 residues. Germline V gene lookup returns CDR1 LNHDA and CDR2 SQIVND (reference sequence). DNA for the CDR3: TGTGCCACCCCGGCCGGCTCCGAAGCTTTCTTT. It translates to CATPAGSEAFF.

This clone has only a few counts. The chain links TRBV6-5 to TRBJ1-2; possible D gene TRBD1, 5 bases. CDR3 length equals 14 residues. Germline assignment: CDR1 MNHEY and CDR2 SVGAGI. The V end lost 2 bases, the J end lost 4 bases, and 11 bases lay between the germline ends. This chain's CDR3 is CASSYRGVGYGYTF. CDR3 coding DNA: TGTGCCAGCAGTTACCGGGGGGTTGGCTATGGCTACACCTTC.

The chain has TRBV18 and TRBJ2-7; a possible D gene is TRBD2 (5 bases). CDR3 length: 12 residues. The V gene's germline CDR1 is KGHSH and CDR2 LQKENI. V gave up 2 bases and J gave up 6 bases, with 8 bases separating them. The CDR3 spells CASSPTEGEQYF. The CDR3 nucleotides are TGTGCCAGCTCACCAACCGAGGGCGAGCAGTACTTC.

The chain carries TRBV2 and TRBJ2-3, with TRBD2 as a possible D gene (7 bases). The CDR3 totals 12 residues. CDR1 is SNHLY, CDR2 FYNNEI, per germline. V lost 8 bases to trimming and J lost 5 bases, with 11 bases between them. CDR3 protein: CASQGRGDTQYF. The DNA of the CDR3 is TGTGCCAGCCAGGGGAGGGGAGATACGCAGTATTTT.

The chain has TRBV6-6 and TRBJ2-7; 7 bases fit TRBD1. V gave up 7 bases and J gave up 3 bases; unmatched junction bases: 15. The CDR3 consists of 16 residues. Germline CDR1 and CDR2: MNHNY and SVGAGI (reference sequence). Written as DNA, the CDR3 is TGTGCCAGCAATGACAGGGCCCCCCAAGACCTCTACGAGCAGTACTTC. Its translation is CASNDRAPQDLYEQYF.